The 32 T cell receptor beta chains listed next were all sequenced from one sample in a study of T-cell reconstitution after alpha-beta-depleted transplantation in children. The TCRbeta library incorporated unique molecular identifiers. TCRdb re-called the PCR reads through MiXCR, storing one row per CDR3 protein. The table has under 850,000 distinct CDR3 sequences, over 10% seen once. The source material was PBMCs, sampled before TCRalphabeta/CD19-depleted stem cell transplant. All receptors derive from a girl aged 2-10 years with congenital amegakaryocytic thrombocytopenia, due to receive a stem cell transplant.

A few counts support this clonotype. The rearrangement uses TRBV3-1 and TRBJ2-5; 7 bases match TRBD2. This CDR3 is built from 16 residues. Per the germline V gene, CDR1 is LGHDT and CDR2 is YNNKEL (reference sequence). The junction had 5 bases not matched to a gene; V was cut back by 0 bases and J by 1 base. The CDR3 sequence is CASSQEGGRAQETQYF. The CDR3 nucleotides read TGTGCCAGCAGCCAAGAGGGCGGGAGAGCCCAAGAGACCCAGTACTTC.

The chain uses TRBV30 and TRBJ1-1; D is possibly TRBD1 (5 bases). This CDR3 region has 13 residues. Germline assignment: CDR1 GTSNPN and CDR2 SVGIG (reference sequence). V gave up 4 bases and J gave up 2 bases, with 11 bases separating them. The CDR3 loop reads CAWTKGPNTEAFF. CDR3 coding DNA: TGTGCCTGGACTAAGGGGCCTAACACTGAAGCTTTCTTT.

V usage is TRBV12-3 or TRBV12-4 and J usage is TRBJ2-7, with unresolved D. The CDR3 is 14 residues long. The germline V and J ends were trimmed by 4 bases and 2 bases, with 12 bases remaining between them. The CDR3 loop is CASSSTVKPYEQYF. CDR3 in DNA: TGTGCCAGCAGTTCGACGGTAAAGCCCTACGAGCAGTACTTC.

This clonotype was recorded at least ten times. The genes are TRBV5-1 and TRBJ2-1; 8 nucleotides match TRBD1. The ends lost 2 bases at V and 5 bases at J; junction bases unmatched: 6. Germline V gene data show CDR1 as SGHRS and CDR2 as YFSETQ. The length of the CDR3 is 15 residues. In DNA form, the CDR3 reads TGCGCCAGCAGCTTAGGACAGGGCTTTCACAATGAGCAGTTCTTC. This encodes CASSLGQGFHNEQFF.

This clonotype showed up just a few times. The V call is TRBV4-2, the J call TRBJ2-1; D not certain. V lost 0 bases, J lost 0 bases, and 12 bases lay in between. CDR3 length: 17 amino acids. CDR1 and CDR2 (germline): LGHNA, YNFKEQ. This chain's CDR3 is CASSQEPTTTSYNEQFF. For the CDR3, the DNA is TGTGCCAGCAGCCAAGAACCGACAACAACCTCCTACAATGAGCAGTTCTTC.

The chain joins TRBV5-1 to TRBJ2-2; maybe TRBD1 (5 bases). V gave up 4 bases and J gave up 4 bases, with 17 bases separating them. CDR1 is SGHRS and CDR2 is YFSETQ in the germline V gene. CDR3 length equals 16 residues. The CDR3 sequence is CASSPNGAIGTGELFF. Here the CDR3 DNA reads TGCGCCAGCAGCCCCAATGGGGCGATAGGCACCGGGGAGCTGTTTTTT.

This clonotype has a count of ten or more. The chain recombines TRBV6-5 with TRBJ1-2; maybe TRBD1 (5 bases). The V end lost 3 bases, the J end lost 7 bases, and 15 bases lay between the germline ends. This CDR3 contains 14 residues. Germline values: CDR1 MNHEY, CDR2 SVGAGI. CDR3 in DNA: TGTGCCAGCAGTTATGGGGGTGGGGGAGGTGGCTACACCTTC. Translating it yields CASSYGGGGGGYTF.

This clonotype was recorded many times. The chain employs TRBV20-1 and TRBJ2-3; D perhaps matches TRBD2 (5 bases). The CDR3 has 17 residues. V was pared by 0 bases and J by 2 bases, with 18 bases between. Germline loops: CDR1 DFQATT, CDR2 SNEGSKA (reference sequence). The chain's CDR3 is CSARDQRTSDFTDTQYF. CDR3 DNA: TGCAGTGCTAGAGACCAGAGAACTAGTGACTTCACAGATACGCAGTATTTT.

This rearrangement joins TRBV5-5 to TRBJ1-1, with D perhaps matching TRBD1 (6 bases). Per the germline V gene, CDR1 is SGHKS and CDR2 is YYEKEE (reference sequence). The V gene lost 4 bases and the J gene lost 4 bases, with 14 bases spanning the gap. The CDR3 spans 14 residues. DNA for the CDR3: TGTGCCAGCAGCCCGGAGGGGGTAGTCACTGAAGCTTTCTTT. The encoded protein is CASSPEGVVTEAFF.

The chain couples TRBV15 to TRBJ1-1, with TRBD1 matching over 7 bases. The ends lost 6 bases at V and 1 base at J; junction bases unmatched: 8. The CDR3 is made up of 15 amino acids. Germline CDR1 reads LNHNV; CDR2 reads YYDKDF (reference sequence). This chain's CDR3 is CATRRRGQTNTEAFF. The CDR3 DNA reads TGTGCCACCAGAAGGAGGGGACAGACGAACACTGAAGCTTTCTTT.

This clonotype was found a few times. V usage is TRBV27 and J usage is TRBJ2-3; 13 nucleotides match TRBD2. The CDR3 consists of 18 residues. Germline-derived CDR1 and CDR2 are MNHEY and SMNVEV (reference sequence). Trimming at V came to 3 bases and at J to 7 bases, leaving 13 bases not matched to a gene. The CDR3 protein is CASSLALPGTSGDYTQYF. CDR3 in DNA: TGTGCCAGCAGTTTGGCTCTGCCAGGGACTAGCGGGGATTATACGCAGTATTTT.

A few counts support this clonotype. V is TRBV28 and J is TRBJ2-2, with 14 bases lining up with TRBD2. The CDR3 is 18 residues long. V lost 7 bases, J lost 8 bases, and 15 bases stayed unmatched. Germline CDR1 is MDHEN and CDR2 is SYDVKM. CDR3 bases: TGTGCCAGCAAACGTCACCGACTAGCGGGAGGGCCGCAGGGGGAGCTGTTTTTT. Residues: CASKRHRLAGGPQGELFF.

The chain combines TRBV5-5 with TRBJ2-5; 8 bases are a match to TRBD1. The germline gives CDR1 SGHKS, CDR2 YYEKEE (reference sequence). The CDR3 consists of 16 residues. Trimming took 3 bases from V and 3 from J; bases not matched to a gene: 10. CDR3 in DNA: TGTGCCAGCAGCTCCGACAGGGGACGGACTAAAGAGACCCAGTACTTC. Protein: CASSSDRGRTKETQYF.

This clonotype was seen a handful of times. V gene TRBV6-1 combines with J gene TRBJ2-5, with a tentative D call TRBD2 (6 bases). The length of the CDR3 is 16 residues. CDR1 is MNHNS, CDR2 SASEGT, per germline. V lost 5 bases to trimming and J lost 0 bases, with 16 bases between them. DNA of the CDR3: TGTGCCAGCAGTCCTCGGGGACTTACGTACCAAGAGACCCAGTACTTC. It encodes CASSPRGLTYQETQYF.

The table lists this clonotype with a few counts. This chain joins TRBV5-6 and TRBJ2-5; maybe TRBD2 (6 bases). The V and J ends lost 2 bases and 5 bases respectively, with 13 bases between them. The CDR3 extends over 14 amino acids. Germline-derived CDR1 and CDR2 are SGHDT and YYEEEE. In DNA, the CDR3 is TGTGCCAGCAGCTTCAGTCAGGGAGGCGAGACCCAGTACTTC. It specifies CASSFSQGGETQYF.

This clonotype was counted at least ten times. J is TRBJ2-3 and V is TRBV7-3; possible D gene TRBD1, 6 bases. CDR1 is SGHTA, CDR2 FQGTGA, per germline. This CDR3 contains 13 residues. V lost 2 bases to trimming and J lost 5 bases, with 8 bases between them. The CDR3 nucleotides read TGTGCCAGCAGCTTATCGACAGGAGATACGCAGTATTTT. It encodes CASSLSTGDTQYF.

This chain uses TRBV5-1 with TRBJ2-2, with no clear D. The CDR3 consists of 15 residues. Germline loops: CDR1 SGHRS, CDR2 YFSETQ. V gave up 4 bases and J gave up 6 bases, with 16 bases separating them. This CDR3 reads CASSLPVPPAGELFF. The CDR3 nucleotides read TGCGCCAGCAGCCTTCCGGTTCCCCCGGCCGGGGAGCTGTTTTTT.

This clonotype appeared many times. V usage is TRBV20-1 and J usage is TRBJ2-7, with a possible D match to TRBD2 (5 bases). The CDR3 extends over 13 amino acids. The V end lost 3 bases, the J end lost 2 bases, and 11 bases lay between the germline ends. Germline V gives CDR1 DFQATT, CDR2 SNEGSKA (reference sequence). In DNA, the CDR3 is TGCAGTGCTAGGGACTCTAGAGCCTACGAGCAGTACTTC. Translating it yields CSARDSRAYEQYF.

This clonotype was counted many times. The rearrangement uses TRBV15 and TRBJ2-1, with 11 nucleotides matching TRBD2. The V gene's germline CDR1 is LNHNV and CDR2 YYDKDF (reference sequence). This CDR3 is built from 14 residues. Losses at the gene ends were 1 base for V and 9 bases for J; bases not matched to a gene: 2. CDR3 amino acids: CATSRATSGGEQFF. CDR3 bases: TGTGCCACCAGCAGAGCTACTAGCGGGGGTGAGCAGTTCTTC.

The table lists this clonotype with a count of one. The J gene is TRBJ2-7, the V gene TRBV11-2; possibly TRBD1 for D (5 bases). The germline V gene has CDR1 SGHAT and CDR2 FQNNGV. CDR3 length equals 14 residues. V was pared by 1 base and J by 1 base, with 8 bases between. The chain's CDR3 is CASSLATASYEQYF. DNA of the CDR3: TGTGCCAGCAGCTTAGCGACAGCATCCTACGAGCAGTACTTC. Complete variable domain (other parts from reference TRBV11-2 and TRBJ2-7): EAGVAQSPRYKIIEKRQSVAFWCNPISGHATLYWYQQILGQGPKLLIQFQNNGVVDDSQLPKDRFSAERLKGVDSTLKIQPAKLEDSAVYLCASSLATASYEQYFGPGTRLTVT.

This clonotype turned up a few times. V is TRBV7-8 and J is TRBJ1-6, with a tentative D call TRBD1 (5 bases). The ends were cut back, 6 bases at V and 8 bases at J, with 8 bases in the middle. Germline V gene sequence: CDR1 SGHVS, CDR2 FQNEAQ. There are 12 residues in the CDR3. In nucleotides, the CDR3 is TGTGCCAGCAGGAGCAGGGATTCACCCCTCCACTTT. Amino acids: CASRSRDSPLHF.

Ten or more counts support this clonotype. This chain uses TRBV12-3 or TRBV12-4 with TRBJ2-7; 9 bases match TRBD2. The CDR3 has 13 residues. The V gene end was trimmed by 5 bases and the J gene end by 3 bases; junction bases not matched to a gene: 2. In nucleotides, the CDR3 is TGTGCCAGCAGTCTGACTAGCGGCTACGAGCAGTACTTC. It codes for CASSLTSGYEQYF.

CDR3 region: CASSQEGLQGSTDTQYF. CDR3 DNA: TGTGCCAGCAGCCAAGAGGGACTCCAAGGCAGCACAGATACGCAGTATTTT. The gene calls are TRBV4-2 and TRBJ2-3; possible D gene TRBD2, 6 bases. Germline assignment: CDR1 LGHNA and CDR2 YNFKEQ. V was cut by 0 bases and J by 0 bases, with 13 bases left in between. The CDR3 runs 17 residues.

This clonotype was picked up many times. This sequence joins TRBV10-2 and TRBJ1-1; D is ambiguous. This CDR3 contains 14 residues. The germline V and J ends were trimmed by 6 bases and 2 bases, with 13 bases remaining between them. Per the germline V gene, CDR1 is WSHSY and CDR2 is SAAADI. Here the CDR3 reads CASSPVTGNTEAFF. Here the CDR3 DNA reads TGCGCCAGCAGCCCCGTCACGGGTAACACTGAAGCTTTCTTT.

This clonotype appeared many times. This chain joins TRBV28 and TRBJ1-1; 7 positions agree with TRBD1. The germline V gene has CDR1 MDHEN and CDR2 SYDVKM. This CDR3 has 15 residues. V dropped 5 bases and J dropped 6; count of bases not matched to a gene: 12. The CDR3 sequence: CASSPRGAPSPEAFF. As DNA, the CDR3 is TGTGCCAGCAGTCCCAGGGGGGCGCCTAGCCCTGAAGCTTTCTTT.

V gene TRBV6-1 combines with J gene TRBJ2-1, with TRBD2 identical over 12 bases. Trimming removed 6 bases from V and 7 bases from J; junction bases left unmatched: 10. The CDR3 length is 16 residues. Germline V gives CDR1 MNHNS, CDR2 SASEGT. The chain's CDR3 is CASRILAGGPFNEQFF. The CDR3 bases are TGTGCCAGCAGGATCCTAGCGGGAGGGCCTTTTAATGAGCAGTTCTTC.

This clonotype was picked up a small number of times. The genes are TRBV14 and TRBJ2-1, with 7 positions matching TRBD1. Looked up from germline, CDR1 is SGHDN and CDR2 is FVKESK. The CDR3 extends over 15 amino acids. After removal of 4 bases from V and 4 bases from J, the junction contained 7 bases not matched to a gene. The CDR3 DNA sequence: TGTGCCAGCAGCCGGTCCAGGGGGAAATACAATGAGCAGTTCTTC. Translating it yields CASSRSRGKYNEQFF.

This rearrangement joins TRBV7-9 to TRBJ2-7, with 7 bases fitting TRBD2. Germline V gene sequence: CDR1 SEHNR, CDR2 FQNEAQ (reference sequence). The CDR3 extends over 17 amino acids. The V segment lost 3 bases and the J segment 2 bases; nucleotides outside the gene matches: 13. The CDR3 loop reads CASSFYITGLNPYEQYF. CDR3 in DNA: TGTGCCAGCAGCTTCTACATCACGGGACTAAATCCCTACGAGCAGTACTTC.

This clonotype was recorded many times. The V call is TRBV20-1, the J call TRBJ2-1; TRBD2 matches 7 bases. Trimming cost V 4 bases and J 5 bases; bases outside gene matches: 17. The CDR3 has 17 amino acids. From germline, CDR1 is DFQATT and CDR2 SNEGSKA (reference sequence). This CDR3 is CSATRGRAGAFHNEQFF. In nucleotides, the CDR3 is TGCAGTGCTACACGGGGTCGGGCGGGAGCATTTCACAATGAGCAGTTCTTC.

This clonotype was observed a few times. This sequence joins TRBV5-6 and TRBJ2-5; 7 bases are shared with TRBD2. The ends lost 5 bases at V and 4 bases at J; junction bases unmatched: 20. This CDR3 comprises 18 residues. The V gene's germline CDR1 is SGHDT and CDR2 YYEEEE. CDR3 coding DNA: TGTGCCAGCAGATCACCGAAGTCGGGGAGGGTCGAGTCAGAGACCCAGTACTTC. This codes for CASRSPKSGRVESETQYF.

The chain joins TRBV2 to TRBJ2-5; TRBD1 aligns across 8 bases. From germline, CDR1 is SNHLY and CDR2 FYNNEI. This CDR3 spans 13 amino acids. Trimming removed 6 bases from V and 5 bases from J; junction bases left unmatched: 5. The CDR3, as DNA: TGTGCCAGCAGCGACAGGGGTCGGGAGACCCAGTACTTC. Translating it yields CASSDRGRETQYF.

This clonotype occurred a few times. This chain uses TRBV7-2 with TRBJ2-7; 9 bases line up with TRBD2. The germline V gene encodes CDR1 SGHTA and CDR2 FQGNSA. V gave up 4 bases and J gave up 3 bases; unmatched junction bases: 4. The CDR3 covers 14 residues. CDR3 sequence reads: CASSYPTSGYEQYF. The DNA for the CDR3 is TGTGCCAGCAGCTACCCGACTAGCGGCTACGAGCAGTACTTC.